These T cell receptor beta chains were read from a single sample in a study of blood T cells in healthy people across ages. TCRdb reprocessed the 5' RACE reads via MiXCR and lists one record per CDR3 protein. The table records roughly 800,000 distinct CDR3 sequences, about a quarter of them present only once. These records were also assigned to another study, of T cells of mothers and their children.

Material: blood. The source is a boy younger than 18 in good health. Both conserved end residues are part of each CDR3.

V gene: TRBV5-1; CDR3 protein: CASSLADNEKLFF
V gene: TRBV7-2; CDR3 protein: CASSLNLPWSDEQFF
V gene: TRBV28; CDR3 protein: CASSSHKGGGTQYF
V gene: TRBV28; CDR3 protein: CASSRTGVRAFF
V gene: TRBV5-5; CDR3 protein: CASSRQTNTGELFF
V gene: TRBV19; CDR3 protein: CASSDGQGARGYTF
V gene: TRBV5-1; CDR3 protein: CASSLVGGGGEKLFF
V gene: TRBV27; CDR3 protein: CASSWRGVGPNTGELFF
V gene: TRBV7-2; CDR3 protein: CASSLGPGLITDTQYF
V gene: TRBV3-1; CDR3 protein: CASSRYVGGPNTEAFF
V gene: TRBV2; CDR3 protein: CASTRTDTQYF
V gene: TRBV12-3/TRBV12-4; CDR3 protein: CASSILRGSGNTIYF
V gene: TRBV5-1; CDR3 protein: CASSLATAQETQYF
V gene: TRBV4-1; CDR3 protein: CASSPGVRGHRPQHF
V gene: TRBV27; CDR3 protein: CASRQQFGQGGTDTQYF
V gene: TRBV4-1; CDR3 protein: CASSQGTGQGDEKLFF
V gene: TRBV5-6; CDR3 protein: CASSELGQNHSPLHF
V gene: TRBV4-1; CDR3 protein: CASSQGRTGALFF
V gene: TRBV12-5; CDR3 protein: CASGPSGTDNEQFF
V gene: TRBV12-3/TRBV12-4; CDR3 protein: CASSLAGFHEQYF
V gene: TRBV6-1; CDR3 protein: CASSDPSGSSYEQYF
V gene: TRBV2; CDR3 protein: CASRGLDSLNTEAFF
V gene: TRBV5-1; CDR3 protein: CASSPTLQGTSLTSPLHF